Below, 16 T cell receptor beta chains from the same sample are listed, as sequenced in a study of T cells after yellow fever vaccination. TCRdb re-called the 5' RACE reads through MiXCR, storing one row per CDR3 protein. The sample lists around 310,000 distinct CDR3 sequences, approximately 3.9% seen once, with around a quarter in the top ten. Sequenced here: PBMCs, sampled on the day of the yellow fever booster vaccination. All receptors come from a man aged 18 to 29 who received the YFV17D yellow fever vaccine.

This clonotype was detected only a few times. The chain couples TRBV28 to TRBJ1-5; 7 bases are shared with TRBD1. The CDR3 contains 17 residues. V trimming: 5 bases; J trimming: 0 bases; junction bases outside the gene matches: 10. Germline V CDR1 and CDR2: MDHEN, SYDVKM. CDR3 region: CASSPQGVGYSNQPQHF. Written as DNA, the CDR3 is TGTGCCAGCAGTCCGCAGGGGGTGGGATATAGCAATCAGCCCCAGCATTTT.

At least ten counts were recorded for this clonotype. J is TRBJ2-2 and V is TRBV20-1; TRBD2 might be the D (5 bases). CDR3 length: 15 amino acids. CDR1 DFQATT and CDR2 SNEGSKA come from the germline V gene (reference sequence). The ends were cut back, 3 bases at V and 7 bases at J, with 18 bases in the middle. The CDR3: CSASNPGVPSGELFF. The CDR3 DNA sequence: TGCAGTGCTAGTAATCCCGGGGTGCCCAGCGGGGAGCTGTTTTTT.

This clonotype was observed a few times. The chain is built from TRBV5-6 and TRBJ2-5, with 8 positions matching TRBD1. Germline V gene data show CDR1 as SGHDT and CDR2 as YYEEEE. The trim removed 2 bases at V and 4 bases at J, leaving 7 bases unmatched. The CDR3 is 15 amino acids. The CDR3 sequence: CASSFTGTGGETQYF. DNA of the CDR3: TGTGCCAGCAGCTTTACCGGTACAGGGGGAGAGACCCAGTACTTC.

This clonotype has at least ten counts. V is TRBV10-3 and J is TRBJ2-3; D is perhaps TRBD2 (6 bases). This CDR3 is built from 15 residues. The V gene lost 5 bases and the J gene lost 9 bases, with 21 bases spanning the gap. Germline V gene lookup returns CDR1 ENHRY and CDR2 SYGVKD. The DNA of the CDR3 is TGTGCCATCAGTTCAGCGGCTAGCGACGTCAGCACGCAGTATTTT. The encoded protein is CAISSAASDVSTQYF.

This clonotype was seen repeatedly, ten times or more. The chain carries TRBV6-5 and TRBJ2-1; a possible D gene is TRBD2 (5 bases). Germline V gene lookup returns CDR1 MNHEY and CDR2 SVGAGI. Trimming shortened V by 8 bases and J by 6 bases, and 23 bases separated the two germline ends. The CDR3 covers 16 residues. CDR3 in DNA: TGTGCCAGCGGCGCGGGCTGGTCCGAACCCAGCAATGAGCAGTTCTTC. Amino acid sequence: CASGAGWSEPSNEQFF.

Many counts were recorded for this clonotype. The chain combines TRBV20-1 with TRBJ2-7; D gene ambiguous. The CDR3 is 12 residues long. V was cut by 1 base and J by 3 bases, with 7 bases left in between. The germline V gene has CDR1 DFQATT and CDR2 SNEGSKA (reference sequence). The DNA of the CDR3 is TGCAGTGCTAGAGGTCCCAACTACGAGCAGTACGTC. Its protein is CSARGPNYEQYV.

This chain connects TRBV4-1 to TRBJ1-4, with 7 nucleotides matching TRBD1. CDR1 and CDR2 from the germline V gene are MGHRA and YSYEKL. CDR3 length: 16 amino acids. The J segment lost 6 bases and the V segment lost 3 bases, leaving 10 bases of the junction unmatched. CDR3 nucleotides: TGCGCCAGCAGCCAGGGCCGGACAGGCCCATATGAAAAACTGTTTTTT. Residues: CASSQGRTGPYEKLFF.

This clonotype was counted ten times or more. The chain couples TRBV5-4 to TRBJ2-7; 8 positions match TRBD2. The CDR3 consists of 15 residues. V trimming: 4 bases; J trimming: 7 bases; junction bases outside the gene matches: 13. Germline CDR1 and CDR2: SGHNT and YYREEE (reference sequence). CDR3 bases: TGTGCCAGCAGCCCGGGGGGGGGTTCAGTGCGGGAGCAGTACTTC. As protein: CASSPGGGSVREQYF.

V usage is TRBV10-3 and J usage is TRBJ2-7, with 8 nucleotides matching TRBD2. Germline V gives CDR1 ENHRY, CDR2 SYGVKD. The CDR3 covers 15 residues. The junction had 13 bases not matched to a gene; V was cut back by 10 bases and J by 2 bases. The CDR3, as DNA: TGTGCCAACGAGGGTCGGCTAGCGGGCACCTACGAGCAGTACGTC. As protein: CANEGRLAGTYEQYV.

The chain is built from TRBV9 and TRBJ2-5, with D possibly TRBD1 on 6 matching bases. V lost 0 bases and J 5 bases, leaving 8 bases between the germline ends. The CDR3 spans 13 residues. Germline lookup yields CDR1 SGDLS and CDR2 YYNGEE. CDR3 residues: CASSVGRGETQYF. CDR3 nucleotide sequence: TGTGCCAGCAGCGTAGGCAGGGGTGAGACCCAGTACTTC.

This clonotype was recorded at least ten times. V and J are TRBV2 and TRBJ2-7; D remains ambiguous. Germline CDR1 is SNHLY and CDR2 is FYNNEI. The CDR3 is 14 amino acids. Between the trimmed V and J ends, which lost 2 bases and 0 bases, there was a span of 8 bases. The CDR3 region is CASSESRDSYEQYV. DNA for the CDR3: TGTGCCAGCAGTGAAAGTAGGGACTCCTACGAGCAGTACGTC.

The sample holds many counts of this clonotype. J is TRBJ2-7 and V is TRBV24-1; D remains unclear. Trimming removed 1 base at V and 6 bases at J, with 12 bases between. CDR1 and CDR2 (germline): KGHDR, SFDVKD. The CDR3 contains 14 residues. The CDR3 sequence: CATSDLAGSCEQYV. DNA for the CDR3: TGTGCCACCAGTGATTTAGCAGGTTCGTGCGAGCAGTACGTC.

V is TRBV6-5 and J is TRBJ2-2; D is unclear. CDR3 size: 13 residues. From germline, CDR1 is MNHEY and CDR2 SVGAGI. The ends were cut back, 1 base at V and 6 bases at J, with 6 bases in the middle. The CDR3 protein is CASSYFLAGELFF. In DNA form, the CDR3 reads TGTGCCAGCAGTTACTTTTTGGCCGGGGAGCTGTTTTTT.

The V gene is TRBV20-1, the J gene TRBJ2-3; the D call may be TRBD1 or TRBD2 (5 bases each). Per the germline V gene, CDR1 is DFQATT and CDR2 is SNEGSKA (reference sequence). This CDR3 is built from 14 residues. V lost 5 bases to trimming and J lost 3 bases, with 15 bases between them. CDR3 bases: TGCAGTGCTGAGAGAGGGGAAAGGACAGATACGCAGTATTTT. This gives the protein CSAERGERTDTQYF.

The table lists this clonotype with many counts. The genes are TRBV20-1 and TRBJ2-1; no clear D. The germline gives CDR1 DFQATT, CDR2 SNEGSKA (reference sequence). Deletions cut 3 bases from V and 12 bases from J, with 12 bases between. The CDR3 has 11 amino acids. The CDR3 spells CSARRMTGQFF. The CDR3 DNA sequence: TGCAGTGCTAGGCGCATGACTGGGCAGTTCTTC.

This clonotype was counted ten times or more. The V and J genes are TRBV4-1 and TRBJ2-1; no reliable D call. Germline loops: CDR1 MGHRA, CDR2 YSYEKL. V gave up 4 bases and J gave up 8 bases, with 12 bases separating them. The CDR3 runs to 13 residues. This chain's CDR3 is CASSPYVPHEQFF. The CDR3 nucleotides are TGCGCCAGCAGCCCATATGTCCCCCATGAGCAGTTCTTC.